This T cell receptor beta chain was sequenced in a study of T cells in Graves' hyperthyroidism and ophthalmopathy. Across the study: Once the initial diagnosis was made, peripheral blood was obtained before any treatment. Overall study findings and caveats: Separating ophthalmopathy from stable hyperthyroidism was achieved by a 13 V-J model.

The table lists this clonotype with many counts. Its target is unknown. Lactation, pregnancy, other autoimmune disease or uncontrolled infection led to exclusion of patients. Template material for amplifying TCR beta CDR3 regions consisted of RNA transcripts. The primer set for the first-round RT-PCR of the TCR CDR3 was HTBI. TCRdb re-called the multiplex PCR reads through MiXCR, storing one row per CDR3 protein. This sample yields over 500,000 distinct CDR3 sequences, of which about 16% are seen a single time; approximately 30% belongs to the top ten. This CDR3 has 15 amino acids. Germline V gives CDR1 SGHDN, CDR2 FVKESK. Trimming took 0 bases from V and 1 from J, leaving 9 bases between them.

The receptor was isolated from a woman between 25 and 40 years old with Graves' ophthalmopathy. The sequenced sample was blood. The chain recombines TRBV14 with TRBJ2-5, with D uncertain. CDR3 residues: CASSQEGVFQETQYF. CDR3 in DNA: TGTGCCAGCAGCCAAGAGGGCGTGTTCCAAGAGACCCAGTACTTC.